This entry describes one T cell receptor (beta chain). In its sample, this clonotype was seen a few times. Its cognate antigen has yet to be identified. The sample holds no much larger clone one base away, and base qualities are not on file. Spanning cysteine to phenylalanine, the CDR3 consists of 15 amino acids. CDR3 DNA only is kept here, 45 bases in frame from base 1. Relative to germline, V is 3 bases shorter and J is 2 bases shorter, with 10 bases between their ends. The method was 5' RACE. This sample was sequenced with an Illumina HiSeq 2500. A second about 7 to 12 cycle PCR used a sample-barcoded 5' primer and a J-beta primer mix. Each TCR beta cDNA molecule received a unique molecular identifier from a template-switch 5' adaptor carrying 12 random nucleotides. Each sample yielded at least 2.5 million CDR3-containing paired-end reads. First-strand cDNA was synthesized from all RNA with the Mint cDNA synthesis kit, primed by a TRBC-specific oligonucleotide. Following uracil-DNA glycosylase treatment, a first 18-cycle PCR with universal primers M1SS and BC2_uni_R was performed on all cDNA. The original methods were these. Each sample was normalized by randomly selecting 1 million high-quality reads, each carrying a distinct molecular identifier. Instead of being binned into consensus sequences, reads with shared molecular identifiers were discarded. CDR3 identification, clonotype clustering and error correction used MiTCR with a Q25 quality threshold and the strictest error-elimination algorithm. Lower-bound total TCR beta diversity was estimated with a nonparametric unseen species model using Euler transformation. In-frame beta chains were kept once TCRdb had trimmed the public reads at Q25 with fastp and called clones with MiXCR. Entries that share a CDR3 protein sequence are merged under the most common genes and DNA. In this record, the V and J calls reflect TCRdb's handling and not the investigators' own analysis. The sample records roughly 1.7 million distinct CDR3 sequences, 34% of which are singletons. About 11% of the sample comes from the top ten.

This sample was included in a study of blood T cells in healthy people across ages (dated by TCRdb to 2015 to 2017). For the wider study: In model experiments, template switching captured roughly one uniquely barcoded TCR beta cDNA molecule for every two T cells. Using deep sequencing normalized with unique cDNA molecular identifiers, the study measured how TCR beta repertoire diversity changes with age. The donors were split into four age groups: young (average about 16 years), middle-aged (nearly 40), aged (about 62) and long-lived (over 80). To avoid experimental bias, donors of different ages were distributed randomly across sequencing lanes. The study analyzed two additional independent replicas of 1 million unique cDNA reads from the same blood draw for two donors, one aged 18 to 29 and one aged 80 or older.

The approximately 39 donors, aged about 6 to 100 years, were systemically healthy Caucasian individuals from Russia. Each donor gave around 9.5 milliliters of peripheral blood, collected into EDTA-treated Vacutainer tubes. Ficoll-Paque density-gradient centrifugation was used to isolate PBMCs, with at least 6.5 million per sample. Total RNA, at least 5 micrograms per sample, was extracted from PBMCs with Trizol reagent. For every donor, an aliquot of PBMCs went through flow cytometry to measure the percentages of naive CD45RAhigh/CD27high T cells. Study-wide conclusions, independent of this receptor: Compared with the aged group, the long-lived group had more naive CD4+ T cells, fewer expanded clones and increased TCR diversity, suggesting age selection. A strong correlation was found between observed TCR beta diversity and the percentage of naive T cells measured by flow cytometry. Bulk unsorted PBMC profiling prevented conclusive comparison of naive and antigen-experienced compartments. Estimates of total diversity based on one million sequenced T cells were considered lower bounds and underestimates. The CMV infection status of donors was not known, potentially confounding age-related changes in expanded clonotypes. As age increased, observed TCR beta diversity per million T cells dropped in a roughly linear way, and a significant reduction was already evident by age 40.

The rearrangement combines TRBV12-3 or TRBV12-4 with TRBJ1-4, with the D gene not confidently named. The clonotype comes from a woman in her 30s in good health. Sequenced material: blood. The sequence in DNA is TGTGCCAGCAGTTTCACGGTCCCTACTAATGAAAAACTGTTTTTT. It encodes CASSFTVPTNEKLFF.